Shown below are 5 T cell receptor beta chains from a single sample sequenced in a study of blood T cell repertoires in COVID-19 (dated by TCRdb to about 2020). Library preparation used the immunoSEQ multiplex PCR assay. This is the immuneACCESS table as TCRdb keeps it, with only in-frame sequences that have V and J called. A part of the clones is gone; compared with another copy, unresolved V genes explain less than half, and the rest is unexplained. The sample table holds around 240,000 clones, of which roughly 83% were seen once. The ten largest make up roughly 1.9% of the sample. Material: PBMCs or T cells enriched from blood (not recorded which). The source is a woman aged 45-65 years who had recovered from COVID-19.

This clone showed up just a few times. The rearrangement joins TRBV19 to TRBJ1-2; D is possibly TRBD1 (6 bases). Germline V gene lookup returns CDR1 LNHDA and CDR2 SQIVND (reference sequence). The CDR3 sequence is 16 residues long. V was shortened by 9 bases and J by 4 bases, with 24 bases between the two germline ends. The CDR3 loop reads CASRPGPSTGSYGYTF. The CDR3 DNA reads as TGTGCCAGCCGTCCGGGACCCTCCACAGGGAGCTATGGCTACACCTTC.

CDR3 loop: CASSSGQSSYNSPLHF. DNA for the CDR3: TGTGCCAGCAGTTCGGGACAGAGCTCCTATAATTCACCCCTCCACTTT. The V and J genes are TRBV6-5 and TRBJ1-6, with TRBD1 matching 7 bases. The CDR3 covers 16 residues. Germline values: CDR1 MNHEY, CDR2 SVGAGI. The J segment lost 0 bases and the V segment lost 4 bases, leaving 3 bases of the junction unmatched.

This chain joins TRBV19 and TRBJ1-1; a weak D match, TRBD1 (5 bases). The CDR3 runs to 15 residues. Germline V gene sequence: CDR1 LNHDA, CDR2 SQIVND (reference sequence). V was clipped by 4 bases and J by 2 bases, with 14 bases between them. For the CDR3, the DNA is TGTGCCAGTAGTACGGGGGTTAGGGCAAACACTGAAGCTTTCTTT. Its protein is CASSTGVRANTEAFF.

The CDR3: CASSQDSAGDTGELFF. CDR3 sequence (DNA): TGCGCCAGCAGCCAAGATTCAGCGGGAGATACCGGGGAGCTGTTTTTT. This sequence joins TRBV4-3 and TRBJ2-2; TRBD2 matches at 8 bases. The J segment lost 5 bases and the V segment lost 0 bases, leaving 5 bases of the junction unmatched. The CDR3 has 16 residues. Germline lookup yields CDR1 LGHNA and CDR2 YSLEER.

The chain couples TRBV7-2 to TRBJ2-3; D may be TRBD2 (6 bases). This CDR3 is built from 18 residues. The V end lost 5 bases, the J end lost 8 bases, and 29 bases lay between the germline ends. Germline V CDR1 and CDR2: SGHTA, FQGNSA. In DNA form, the CDR3 reads TGTGCCAGCAGCGGAGTCGTAGGTAGCGGTAGGGCCCCAGGTACGCAGTATTTT. Amino acids: CASSGVVGSGRAPGTQYF. The full variable domain, with the rest looked up from reference TRBV7-2 and TRBJ2-3, is GAGVSQSPSNKVTEKGKDVELRCDPISGHTALYWYRQSLGQGLEFLIYFQGNSAPDKSGLPSDRFSAERTGGSVSTLTIQRTQQEDSAVYLCASSGVVGSGRAPGTQYFGPGTRLTVL.